This TCR beta chain was sequenced in a study of a mutant IDH1 vaccine in newly diagnosed glioma. Stated time point: week 5, during vaccination. The study gave 300 ug of mutant IDH1 20-mer peptide per vaccine dose, with topical imiquimod. Germline CDR1 is SEHNR and CDR2 is FQNEAQ (reference sequence). The CDR3 totals 14 residues. J lost 4 bases, V lost 3 bases, and 5 bases had no gene match. With regard to this clone: Its specificity is not known.

Only in-frame clones appear in the TCRdb table, and some are missing; sequencing was by immunoSEQ multiplex PCR. Among tens of thousands of clones listed, just under 80% were seen once. This clonotype was sampled from a woman between 40 and 50 years old with glioma. V gene TRBV7-9 combines with J gene TRBJ2-7; 8 bases are a match to TRBD2. The sample in question was PBMCs, obtained from a glioma patient whose treatment included an IDH1 peptide vaccine. CDR3 nucleotide sequence: TGTGCCAGCAGCTTCGGGGGGGCTCGTTACGAGCAGTACTTC. It codes for CASSFGGARYEQYF.